A selection of T cell receptor beta chains follows, all from one sample in a study of long-term antiretroviral therapy in people with HIV. Sequencing was performed with immunoSEQ multiplex PCR; in TCRdb, only in-frame clones are kept and a portion is missing. The data contain more than 35,000 clones, about 96% of them singletons. The material sequenced was unsorted PBMCs, taken 3.7 years after starting antiretroviral therapy. These receptors were taken from a woman aged 45 to 65 with HIV. The CDR3 runs from the conserved cysteine through the conserved F or W. A D gene is named only where the DNA matches it firmly. Some rows mark clone size as missing; the rest say once, few, many or name a class of expanded clone.

D gene	clone size	CDR3 length	V gene	J gene	CDR3 DNA	CDR3 protein
.	.	12	TRBV27	TRBJ2-5	TGTGCCAGCAGTCTCCCCGGAGGGGCCCAGTACTTC	CASSLPGGAQYF
TRBD1	.	15	TRBV5-1	TRBJ1-1	TGCGCCAGCAGCGTCGGACAGGGAGAAAACACTGAAGCTTTCTTT	CASSVGQGENTEAFF
.	.	14	TRBV7-2	TRBJ1-3	TGTGCCAGCAGCTTAGCGGTATCTGGAAACACCATATATTTT	CASSLAVSGNTIYF
.	.	15	TRBV9	TRBJ1-3	TGTGCCAGCAGCCCGAGGGCCTTCTCTGGAAACACCATATATTTT	CASSPRAFSGNTIYF
TRBD1	.	15	TRBV6-6	TRBJ1-6	TGTGCCAGCAGTGGGTGGGACAGAAAAAATTCACCCCTCCACTTT	CASSGWDRKNSPLHF
TRBD1	.	15	TRBV11-3	TRBJ2-7	TGTGCCAGCAGCTGGGACGGGACAGGCTCCTACGAGCAGTACTTC	CASSWDGTGSYEQYF
TRBD1	.	16	TRBV7-9	TRBJ1-1	TGTGCCAGCAGCATATTCTACGGGACAGGGGCCACTGAAGCTTTCTTT	CASSIFYGTGATEAFF
.	.	14	TRBV6-4	TRBJ2-3	TGTGCCAGCAGTGACGGCCACCGCACAGATACGCAGTATTTT	CASSDGHRTDTQYF
TRBD1	.	12	TRBV15	TRBJ2-7	TGTGCCACCAGCAGAGATGGCAGGGGGCTCGGTTTC	CATSRDGRGLGF
TRBD1	.	16	TRBV5-6	TRBJ2-7	TGTGCCAGCAGCTTGGAGGACAGGGACATTCTGTACGAGCAGTACTTC	CASSLEDRDILYEQYF
.	once	13	TRBV5-1	TRBJ2-3	TGCGCCAGCAGCTTTGGTGGGGGGGATACGCAGTATTTT	CASSFGGGDTQYF
.	.	14	TRBV4-3	TRBJ1-2	TGCGCCAGCAGCCAAGATCTATCAGTAAATGGCTACACCTTC	CASSQDLSVNGYTF
.	.	13	TRBV5-4	TRBJ2-2	TGTGCCAGCAGCCGACTAGGGTCCGGGGAGCTGTTTTTT	CASSRLGSGELFF
TRBD1	.	16	TRBV5-1	TRBJ2-4	TGCGCCAGCAGCTTGGCGCCCGGGACAGGGGAAAACATTCAGTACTTC	CASSLAPGTGENIQYF
.	.	16	TRBV4-3	TRBJ1-1	TGCGCCAGCAGCCGCACCGGGGGGGCATTGAACACTGAAGCTTTCTTT	CASSRTGGALNTEAFF
TRBD2	.	16	TRBV4-1	TRBJ2-7	TGCGCCAGCAGCCATAGAGCGGGGGGAGCCACCTACGAGCAGTACTTC	CASSHRAGGATYEQYF
.	.	13	TRBV30	TRBJ1-1	TGTGCCTGGAGTGGCAGGGGCGGCACTGAAGCTTTCTTT	CAWSGRGGTEAFF
.	.	16	TRBV9	TRBJ2-1	TGTGCCAGCTCCCGCCTACCGGCGGTACCCTACAATGAGCAGTTCTTC	CASSRLPAVPYNEQFF
TRBD1	.	13	TRBV2	TRBJ2-7	TGTGCCAGCAAAACAGGGGGCTATGACGAGCAGTACTTC	CASKTGGYDEQYF
.	.	11	TRBV5-8	TRBJ2-3	TGTGCCAGCAGCTTGTCAGATACGCAGTATTTT	CASSLSDTQYF
.	once	13	TRBV10-3	TRBJ1-4	TGTGCCATCAACTCTGGTCTTAATGAAAAACTGTTTTTT	CAINSGLNEKLFF
.	once	15	TRBV29-1	TRBJ1-1	TGCAGCGCGGAAGGGAGTGAGGGATTGTTCACTGAAGCTTTCTTT	CSAEGSEGLFTEAFF
.	.	13	TRBV7-8	TRBJ2-5	TGTGCCAGCAGCCAGACAGGTTGGGAGACCCAGTACTTC	CASSQTGWETQYF
.	.	12	TRBV29-1	TRBJ2-1	TGCAGCGTTGAACCTGGGAGCGCTGAGCAGTTCTTC	CSVEPGSAEQFF
TRBD1	.	16	TRBV27	TRBJ1-5	TGTGCCAGCAGTAAGGGGACAGGGAGGGGCAATCAGCCCCAGCATTTT	CASSKGTGRGNQPQHF
.	.	16	TRBV18	TRBJ1-2	TGTGCCAGCTCACCACCGGTAGGGGACCTTAACTATGGCTACACCTTC	CASSPPVGDLNYGYTF
.	once	12	TRBV11-2	TRBJ2-5	TGTGCCAGCAGCTTAGATCGTGGGACCCAGTACTTC	CASSLDRGTQYF
.	.	11	TRBV7-9	TRBJ2-3	TGTGCCAGCAGCTTAGCCCAGGGACCGCTTTTT	CASSLAQGPLF
TRBD2	.	13	TRBV29-1	TRBJ2-7	TGCAGCGTTACTAGCGGGGGCTTCAGCGAGCAGTACTTC	CSVTSGGFSEQYF
.	.	16	TRBV19	TRBJ1-2	TGTGCCAGTAGGTATGGGACTCGGGGGCTCAACTATGGCTACACCTTC	CASRYGTRGLNYGYTF
TRBD1	.	15	TRBV6-1	TRBJ1-5	TGTGCCAGCAGTCTGCGACAGGGGGTTAGTCAGCCCCAGCATTTT	CASSLRQGVSQPQHF
.	.	15	TRBV10-3	TRBJ2-1	TGTGCCATCAGTGAGTCGAGGGGGTCCTACAATGAGCAGTTCTTC	CAISESRGSYNEQFF
TRBD1	.	14	TRBV2	TRBJ2-3	TGTGCCAGCATACCTGGAGACAGGGCAGATACGCAGTATTTT	CASIPGDRADTQYF
TRBD1	.	15	TRBV6-1	TRBJ1-6	TGTGCCAGCAGTGAGCGACAGGGATTGGGATCACCCCTCCACTTT	CASSERQGLGSPLHF
.	.	15	TRBV14	TRBJ2-3	TGTGCCAGCAGCCAAGATCACACCGGGGTTGGCATGCAGTATTTT	CASSQDHTGVGMQYF
.	.	15	TRBV5-4	TRBJ1-3	TGTGCCAGCAGCTTGGGGGTGGCCTCTGGAAACACCATATATTTT	CASSLGVASGNTIYF
.	.	17	TRBV25-1	TRBJ2-7	TGTGCCAGCAGTGAATCGGAGGGGGGGCGAGACCATTGCGAGCAGTACTTC	CASSESEGGRDHCEQYF
TRBD1	.	15	TRBV5-1	TRBJ1-1	TGCGCCAGCAGCTTGTGGGACAGTCAGGAGTCTGAAGCTTTCTTT	CASSLWDSQESEAFF
.	.	13	TRBV9	TRBJ2-5	TGTGCCAGCAGCCCGCATGGACAAGAGACCCAGTACTTC	CASSPHGQETQYF
.	.	15	TRBV5-4	TRBJ2-1	TGTGCCAGCAGCCTGGTGGTGGGACCATACAATGAGCAGTTCTTC	CASSLVVGPYNEQFF
.	.	15	TRBV19	TRBJ1-5	TGTGCCAGTAGTCGGACTATAGGGAGCAATCAGCCCCAGCATTTT	CASSRTIGSNQPQHF
.	.	13	TRBV6-6	TRBJ2-2	TGTGCCAGCAGGTCGGGCGGTGGCGGGGAGCTGTTTTTT	CASRSGGGGELFF
.	.	15	TRBV6-5	TRBJ1-3	TGTGCCAGCAGGCGGGGGACAAGCTCTGGAAACACCATATATTTT	CASRRGTSSGNTIYF
.	.	12	TRBV2	TRBJ2-3	TGTGCCAGCAGTGATAGCACAGATACGCAGTATTTT	CASSDSTDTQYF
.	.	10	TRBV2	TRBJ1-2	TGTGCCAGCAGTGAACAGAGTGGCGCCTTC	CASSEQSGAF
TRBD2	.	13	TRBV19	TRBJ2-1	TGTGCCAGCCGTAGCGGGGGCGGTGATGAGCAGTTCTTC	CASRSGGGDEQFF
.	.	13	TRBV5-4	TRBJ2-1	TGTGCCAGCAGCTTATGGGCTAACAATGAGCAGTTCTTC	CASSLWANNEQFF
TRBD1	.	13	TRBV29-1	TRBJ1-2	TGCAGCGTTGAGAGCAGGGGGCGAGGTGGCTACACCTTC	CSVESRGRGGYTF
.	.	14	TRBV5-4	TRBJ2-3	TGTGCCAGCAGCTTGGACAGAGTAACGGATACGCAGTATTTT	CASSLDRVTDTQYF
.	once	14	TRBV10-3	TRBJ1-1	TGTGCCATCAGTGAGTCGTCCAGGGGCACTGAAGCTTTCTTT	CAISESSRGTEAFF
.	.	14	TRBV29-1	TRBJ2-7	TGCAGCGTTCGAACAGGGCTGCCCAGGAACGAGCAGTACTTC	CSVRTGLPRNEQYF
TRBD1	once	14	TRBV28	TRBJ1-2	TGTGCCAGCCGCCAGAGCAGGGGGCTAGGTGGCTACACCTTC	CASRQSRGLGGYTF
TRBD1	.	16	TRBV5-1	TRBJ2-5	TGCGCCAGCAGCTTGGGGGACAGGGGGCGAGTCGAGACCCAGTACTTC	CASSLGDRGRVETQYF